This T cell receptor beta chain was recovered during a study of T cell repertoires in cytomegalovirus infection. Across the whole study: Public TCR beta signature analysis indicated the presence of both CMV infection and matching HLA type.

Comment on this clonotype: Its antigen is unidentified.

The V gene lost 5 bases and the J gene lost 12 bases, with 26 bases spanning the gap. Germline values: CDR1 SGHTA, CDR2 FQGNSA. This CDR3 is 16 amino acids long. TCRdb recomputed calls from the reads with MiXCR, one row per CDR3 protein. The repertoire holds just under 550,000 distinct CDR3 sequences, with 26% as singletons. General study points: Dominant in the ex vivo response were TCR beta clonotypes restricted by HLA-C and specific for CMV. Pooled public TCR beta family frequency picked out CMV carriers with the relevant HLA.

The sequence came from a human donor in good health (CMV status not recorded). Some clones in this sample may be carry-over from other donors' samples. The sample taken for sequencing was PBMCs. V and J are TRBV7-2 and TRBJ2-1, with D possibly called TRBD1 or TRBD2 (5 bases each). The CDR3 sequence: CASSTRPGRTSLGQFF. In nucleotides, the CDR3 is TGTGCCAGCAGCACACGCCCGGGACGGACTTCATTGGGGCAGTTCTTC.